At least ten counts were recorded for the clone carrying this T cell receptor beta chain. The record originates from a study of T cells in Graves' hyperthyroidism and ophthalmopathy. About the study: The authors collected peripheral blood at initial diagnosis, before any treatment.

V shed 5 bases and J shed 5 bases, with 5 bases lying between them. Germline lookup yields CDR1 KGHDR and CDR2 SFDVKD. The CDR3 contains 11 residues. Hyperthyroidism, newly diagnosed and lasting under 2 months, affected patients aged 18 to 65. Researchers amplified the TCR beta CDR3 regions from RNA transcripts. TCR CDR3 underwent first-round RT-PCR with the HTBI primer set. TCRdb used MiXCR to reprocess the multiplex PCR reads, holding one entry per CDR3 protein. Among some 770,000 distinct CDR3 sequences listed, around 15% were seen once. The chain uses TRBV24-1 and TRBJ2-5; D is unresolved. The receptor comes from a man between 18 and 29 years old with Graves' hyperthyroidism. What was sequenced was blood. The CDR3 coding sequence is TGTGCCACCAGTGCGCGGGAGACCCAGTACTTC. Its protein is CATSARETQYF.